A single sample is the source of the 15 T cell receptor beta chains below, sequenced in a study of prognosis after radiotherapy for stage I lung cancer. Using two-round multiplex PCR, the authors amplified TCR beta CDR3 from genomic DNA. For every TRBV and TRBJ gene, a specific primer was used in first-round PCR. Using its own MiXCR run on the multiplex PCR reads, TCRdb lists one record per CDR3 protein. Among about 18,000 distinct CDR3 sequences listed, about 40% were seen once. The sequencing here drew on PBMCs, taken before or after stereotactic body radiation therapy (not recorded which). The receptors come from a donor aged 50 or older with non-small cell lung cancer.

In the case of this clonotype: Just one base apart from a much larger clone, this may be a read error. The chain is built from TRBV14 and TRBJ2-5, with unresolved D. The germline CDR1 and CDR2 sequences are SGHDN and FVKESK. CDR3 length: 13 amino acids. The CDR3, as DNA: TGTGCCAACAGCCCTAGGATAGGAGAGACCCAGTACTTC. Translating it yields CANSPRIGETQYF.

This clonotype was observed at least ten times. This CDR3 reads CASSEGLLGEQYF. In DNA, the CDR3 is TGTGCCAGCAGTGAGGGACTCCTGGGCGAGCAGTACTTC. The rearrangement uses TRBV6-4 and TRBJ2-7, with a tentative D call TRBD2 (6 bases). The germline V gene has CDR1 MRHNA and CDR2 SNTAGT. V dropped 3 bases and J dropped 6 bases, with 12 bases sitting between them. This CDR3 comprises 13 residues.

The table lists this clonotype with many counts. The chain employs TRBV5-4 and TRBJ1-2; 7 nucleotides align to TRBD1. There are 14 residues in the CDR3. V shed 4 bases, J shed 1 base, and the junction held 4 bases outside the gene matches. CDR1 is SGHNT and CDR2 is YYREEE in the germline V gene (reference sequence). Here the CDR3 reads CASSDGTVNYGYTF. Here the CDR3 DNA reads TGTGCCAGCAGCGACGGGACAGTTAACTATGGCTACACCTTC.

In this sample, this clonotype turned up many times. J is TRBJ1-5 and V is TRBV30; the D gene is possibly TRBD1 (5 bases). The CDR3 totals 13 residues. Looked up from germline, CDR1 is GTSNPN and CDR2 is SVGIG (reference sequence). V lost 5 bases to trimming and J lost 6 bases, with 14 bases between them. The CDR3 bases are TGTGCCTGGGCGGCATCAGGGTCTCAGCCCCAGCATTTT. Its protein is CAWAASGSQPQHF.

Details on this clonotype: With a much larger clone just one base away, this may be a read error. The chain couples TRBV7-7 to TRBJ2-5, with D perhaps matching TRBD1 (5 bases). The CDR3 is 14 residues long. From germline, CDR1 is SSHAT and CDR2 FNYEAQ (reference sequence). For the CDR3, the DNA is TGTGCTAGCAGCTTAGGACATAGGGAAGAGACCCAGTACTTC. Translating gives CASSLGHREETQYF.

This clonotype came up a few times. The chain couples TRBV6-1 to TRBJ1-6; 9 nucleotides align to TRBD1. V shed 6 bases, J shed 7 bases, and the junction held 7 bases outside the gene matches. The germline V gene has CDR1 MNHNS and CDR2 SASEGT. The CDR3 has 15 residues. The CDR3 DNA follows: TGTGCCAGCAGACCACAGGGGGCCCAAAATTCACCCCTCCACTTT. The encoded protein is CASRPQGAQNSPLHF.

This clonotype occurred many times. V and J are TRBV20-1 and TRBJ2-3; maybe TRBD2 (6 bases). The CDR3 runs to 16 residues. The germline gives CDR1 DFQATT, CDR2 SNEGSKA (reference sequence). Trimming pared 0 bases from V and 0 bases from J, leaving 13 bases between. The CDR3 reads CSARDRLRGSTDTQYF. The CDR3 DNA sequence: TGCAGTGCTAGAGATCGTCTGCGGGGTAGCACAGATACGCAGTATTTT.

The CDR3 DNA reads TGTGCCAGCAGTTTACGTTCTAGCACTGAAGCTTTCTTT. Translating gives CASSLRSSTEAFF. The chain is built from TRBV12-3 or TRBV12-4 and TRBJ1-1, with D unclear. V lost 2 bases and J 4 bases, leaving 8 bases between the germline ends. The CDR3 runs 13 residues.

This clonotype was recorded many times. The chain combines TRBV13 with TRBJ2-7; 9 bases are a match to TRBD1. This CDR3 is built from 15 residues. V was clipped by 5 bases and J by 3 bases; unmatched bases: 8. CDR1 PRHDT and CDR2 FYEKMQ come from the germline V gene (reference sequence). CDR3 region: CASSLGQGIIYEQYF. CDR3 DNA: TGTGCCAGCAGCCTTGGACAGGGGATCATCTACGAGCAGTACTTC. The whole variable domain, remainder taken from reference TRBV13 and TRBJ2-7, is AAGVIQSPRHLIKEKRETATLKCYPIPRHDTVYWYQQGPGQDPQFLISFYEKMQSDKGSIPDRFSAQQFSDYHSELNMSSLELGDSALYFCASSLGQGIIYEQYFGPGTRLTVT.

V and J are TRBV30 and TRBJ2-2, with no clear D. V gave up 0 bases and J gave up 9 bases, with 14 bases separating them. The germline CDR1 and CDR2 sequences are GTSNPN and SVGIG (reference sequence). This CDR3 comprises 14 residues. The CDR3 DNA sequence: TGTGCCTGGAGTGTACCCGGGTTGGACCGGGAGCTGTTTTTT. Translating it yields CAWSVPGLDRELFF.

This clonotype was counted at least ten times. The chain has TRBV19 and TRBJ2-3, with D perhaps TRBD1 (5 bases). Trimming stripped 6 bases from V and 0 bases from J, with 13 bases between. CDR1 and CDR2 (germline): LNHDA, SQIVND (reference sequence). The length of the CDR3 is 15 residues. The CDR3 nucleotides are TGTGCCAGTAGCCCGGACACCGCTAGCACAGATACGCAGTATTTT. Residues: CASSPDTASTDTQYF.

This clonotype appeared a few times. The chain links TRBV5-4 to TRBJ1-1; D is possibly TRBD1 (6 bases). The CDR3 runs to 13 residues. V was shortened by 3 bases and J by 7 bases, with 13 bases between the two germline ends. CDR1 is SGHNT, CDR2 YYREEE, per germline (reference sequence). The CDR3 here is CASSSGQSNEAFF. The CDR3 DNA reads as TGTGCCAGCAGCTCCGGACAGTCCAATGAAGCTTTCTTT.

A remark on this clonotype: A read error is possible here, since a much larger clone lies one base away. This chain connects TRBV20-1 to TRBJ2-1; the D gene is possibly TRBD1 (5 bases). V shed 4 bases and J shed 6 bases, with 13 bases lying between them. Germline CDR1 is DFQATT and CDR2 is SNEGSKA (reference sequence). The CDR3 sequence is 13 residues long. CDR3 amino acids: CSAIIIRGNEQFF. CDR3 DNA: TGCAGTGCTATCATAATTAGGGGCAATGAGCAGTTCTTC.

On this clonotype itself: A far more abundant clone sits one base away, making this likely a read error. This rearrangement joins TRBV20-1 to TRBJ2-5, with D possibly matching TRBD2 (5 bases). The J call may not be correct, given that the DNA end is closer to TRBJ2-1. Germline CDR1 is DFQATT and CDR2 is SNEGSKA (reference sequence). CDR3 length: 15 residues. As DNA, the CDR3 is TGCAGTGCCTTTTTGCATCGCGGGCGTTACAATGAGCAGTTCTTC. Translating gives CSAFLHRGRYNEQFF.

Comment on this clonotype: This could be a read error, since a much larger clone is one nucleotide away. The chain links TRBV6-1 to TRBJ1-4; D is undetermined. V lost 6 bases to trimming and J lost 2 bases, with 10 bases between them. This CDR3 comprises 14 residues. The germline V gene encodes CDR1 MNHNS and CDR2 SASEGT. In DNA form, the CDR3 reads TGTGCCAGCAGGTCAGTTGCTACTAATGAAAAACTGTTTTTT. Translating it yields CASRSVATNEKLFF.